These 23 T cell receptor beta chains share one sample of origin, sequenced in a study of T cells in Graves' hyperthyroidism and ophthalmopathy (dated by TCRdb to about 2019). Libraries were constructed by multiplex PCR. These reads were obtained on an Illumina HiSeq 2000. The TCR beta CDR3 regions were amplified from RNA transcripts. For the first round of RT-PCR on the TCR CDR3, the HTBI primer set was used together with the Qiagen OneStep RT-PCR kit. TCRdb reanalyzed the raw reads on its own, using fastp at Q25 for trimming and MiXCR for clone calling, and kept in-frame beta chains. Under each unique CDR3 protein, matching rows form one entry showing the most common genes and DNA. In all, the sample holds about 660,000 distinct CDR3 sequences, and 45% of those were seen once. Jointly, the top ten make up 6.5% to 9% of the sample. The sequenced sample consisted of peripheral blood or thyroid tissue (not recorded which). All receptors come from an adult man with Graves' disease, either hyperthyroidism or ophthalmopathy (not recorded which).

On this clonotype: A much larger clone lies one base from this, so it may be a read error. The chain combines TRBV2 with TRBJ1-2, with a possible D match to TRBD1 (5 bases). Trimming took 10 bases from V and 1 from J, leaving 13 bases between them. Germline values: CDR1 SNHLY, CDR2 FYNNEI. The CDR3 is 13 amino acids. The CDR3 sequence: CATSDTYNYGYTF. CDR3 nucleotide sequence: TGTGCCACTTCGGACACCTATAACTATGGCTACACCTTC.

Remarks on this clonotype: Relative to the germline gene, one junction end is altered; a read error may explain this. The chain recombines TRBV7-2 with TRBJ2-6; a weak D match, TRBD1 (5 bases). Looked up from germline, CDR1 is SGHTA and CDR2 is FQGNSA. This CDR3 is 13 amino acids long. The CDR3 here is CASSLGGADVLTF. CDR3 in DNA: TGTGCCAGCAGCCTCGGTGGGGCCGACGTCCTGACTTTC.

The J gene is TRBJ1-4, the V gene TRBV25-1, with 7 bases fitting TRBD1. Germline loops: CDR1 MGHDK, CDR2 SYGVNS. CDR3 size: 13 residues. J lost 10 bases, V lost 4 bases, and 6 bases had no gene match. The CDR3 nucleotides are TGTGCCAGCAGTGGCAAACAGGGGCTAAAACTGTTTTTT. This sequence encodes CASSGKQGLKLFF.

On this clonotype: A read error may explain this, as a much larger clone is one base away. V is TRBV6-2 or TRBV6-3 and J is TRBJ2-5; 9 bases map to TRBD1. Trimming cost V 6 bases and J 1 base; bases outside gene matches: 9. CDR3 size: 16 residues. CDR1 and CDR2 (germline): MNHEY, SVGEGT. The CDR3, as DNA: TGTGCCAGCAGCCTACTCGGGACAGGGACCCAAGAGACCCAGTACTTC. Residues: CASSLLGTGTQETQYF.

This clonotype was recorded many times. The chain links TRBV6-5 to TRBJ2-7; no reliable D call. The CDR3 is 12 amino acids. Germline-derived CDR1 and CDR2 are MNHEY and SVGAGI. Trimming left V 6 bases short and J 0 bases short, with 6 bases between. CDR3 in amino acids: CASRLNSYEQYF. The CDR3, as DNA: TGTGCCAGCAGACTCAACTCCTACGAGCAGTACTTC.

This clonotype was observed a handful of times. V and J are TRBV7-9 and TRBJ1-1; D is unresolved. Germline V gene lookup returns CDR1 SEHNR and CDR2 FQNEAQ (reference sequence). V was shortened by 3 bases and J by 4 bases, with 12 bases between the two germline ends. CDR3 length equals 14 residues. In nucleotides, the CDR3 is TGTGCCAGCAGCTTTGAGGGCCTGATCACTGAAGCTTTCTTT. It codes for CASSFEGLITEAFF.

This chain uses TRBV2 with TRBJ2-5; 9 bases are shared with TRBD1. The trim removed 5 bases at V and 1 base at J, leaving 8 bases unmatched. Germline CDR1 SNHLY, CDR2 FYNNEI. CDR3 length: 16 amino acids. The CDR3 DNA reads TGTGCCAGCAGTCTACGGACAGGGGCCTTCCAAGAGACCCAGTACTTC. It is translated as CASSLRTGAFQETQYF.

The rearrangement uses TRBV15 and TRBJ2-7; D might be TRBD1 (5 bases). V lost 3 bases and J 2 bases, leaving 17 bases between the germline ends. CDR1 and CDR2 from the germline V gene are LNHNV and YYDKDF (reference sequence). This CDR3 region has 16 residues. CDR3 sequence reads: CATSSARGHLPYEQYF. The DNA of the CDR3 is TGTGCCACCAGCAGTGCTAGGGGCCATCTACCCTACGAGCAGTACTTC.

Comment on this clonotype: A clone one base away is much larger, so this may be a read error. Since no conserved phenylalanine or tryptophan closes the CDR3, a read error is the likely cause. The rearrangement uses TRBV11-1 and TRBJ2-5, with 9 bases lining up with TRBD1. V lost 5 bases and J lost 5; bases outside the gene matches: 6. Germline V gene lookup returns CDR1 SGHAT and CDR2 FQDESV (reference sequence). CDR3 size: 14 residues. The CDR3 sequence: CASSTGQGMETQYL. The CDR3 nucleotides are TGTGCCAGCAGCACCGGACAGGGGATGGAGACCCAGTACCTC.

This chain uses TRBV20-1 with TRBJ1-3, with D possibly TRBD1 on 6 matching bases. The CDR3 is 15 residues long. V lost 0 bases and J lost 3, with 12 bases in between. Germline V CDR1 and CDR2: DFQATT, SNEGSKA (reference sequence). CDR3 amino acids: CSARDWQGFGNTIYF. CDR3 DNA: TGCAGTGCTAGAGACTGGCAGGGGTTTGGAAACACCATATATTTT.

In this sample, this clonotype turned up many times. CDR3 residues: CASSMGQGVNQPQHF. CDR3 DNA: TGTGCCAGCAGCATGGGACAGGGGGTGAATCAGCCCCAGCATTTT. This chain joins TRBV7-9 and TRBJ1-5; 11 bases fit TRBD1. Germline V lookup: CDR1 SEHNR, CDR2 FQNEAQ (reference sequence). V trimming: 5 bases; J trimming: 4 bases; junction bases outside the gene matches: 4. This CDR3 is 15 amino acids long.

V is TRBV20-1 and J is TRBJ1-5; TRBD1 matches 8 bases. This CDR3 is built from 14 residues. Germline V gene lookup returns CDR1 DFQATT and CDR2 SNEGSKA (reference sequence). Trimming cost V 1 base and J 7 bases; bases outside gene matches: 6. The CDR3 sequence: CSARADREDQPQHF. As DNA, the CDR3 is TGCAGTGCTAGAGCGGACAGGGAGGACCAGCCCCAGCATTTT.

This chain uses TRBV12-3 or TRBV12-4 with TRBJ2-7; 8 bases are a match to TRBD1. The V gene end was trimmed by 5 bases and the J gene end by 2 bases; junction bases not matched to a gene: 11. The CDR3 totals 16 residues. CDR3 coding DNA: TGTGCCAGCAGTACACGGACAGGGAAGGTTCCCTACGAGCAGTACTTC. Translating it yields CASSTRTGKVPYEQYF.

This clonotype was seen more than once but under ten times. The chain's CDR3 is CASRPLPDRGKWGELFF. The CDR3 nucleotides read TGTGCCAGCAGACCTCTCCCAGACAGGGGGAAATGGGGGGAGCTGTTTTTT. The genes are TRBV2 and TRBJ2-2, with TRBD1 identical over 9 bases. Per the germline V gene, CDR1 is SNHLY and CDR2 is FYNNEI. With 6 bases clipped from V and 8 bases from J, the junction kept 16 bases outside the gene matches. The CDR3 is 17 amino acids.

V is TRBV7-9 and J is TRBJ2-6; 7 bases map to TRBD1. The ends lost 4 bases at V and 6 bases at J; junction bases unmatched: 6. Germline values: CDR1 SEHNR, CDR2 FQNEAQ (reference sequence). This CDR3 has 15 amino acids. The CDR3 coding sequence is TGTGCCAGCAGCTCCGGACAGGTTAAGGCCAACGTCCTGACTTTC. This sequence encodes CASSSGQVKANVLTF. The variable domain in full, with the rest retrieved from reference TRBV7-9 and TRBJ2-6, is DTGVSQNPRHKITKRGQNVTFRCDPISEHNRLYWYRQTLGQGPEFLTYFQNEAQLEKSRLLSDRFSAERPKGSFSTLEIQRTEQGDSAMYLCASSSGQVKANVLTFGAGSRLTVL.

About this clonotype: A much larger clone sits a single nucleotide away, making a read error possible. CDR3 DNA: TGTGCCAGCAGAGCGATAGGGTTTGGGCAAGAGACCCAGTACTTC. Its translation: CASRAIGFGQETQYF. This chain connects TRBV2 to TRBJ2-5; D is ambiguous. Germline-derived CDR1 and CDR2 are SNHLY and FYNNEI. The germline V and J ends were trimmed by 6 bases and 2 bases, with 16 bases remaining between them. CDR3 length: 15 amino acids.

This chain joins TRBV12-3 or TRBV12-4 and TRBJ2-2; weak D call: TRBD2 (6 bases). V was trimmed by 5 bases and J by 6 bases, leaving 7 bases between them. The CDR3 runs to 12 residues. The CDR3 nucleotides are TGTGCCAGCAGTCCGGGGGCCGGGGAGCTGTTTTTT. The encoded protein is CASSPGAGELFF.

The chain is built from TRBV20-1 and TRBJ1-3; possibly TRBD1 for D (5 bases). The CDR3 sequence is 12 residues long. V was cut by 5 bases and J by 6 bases, with 11 bases left in between. Germline CDR1 is DFQATT and CDR2 is SNEGSKA (reference sequence). CDR3 in amino acids: CSADRGTNTIYF. DNA for the CDR3: TGCAGTGCTGATCGGGGGACAAACACCATATATTTT.

This clonotype has at least ten counts. The chain has TRBV10-3 and TRBJ1-3, with TRBD1 matching 10 bases. Losses at the gene ends were 6 bases for V and 4 bases for J; bases not matched to a gene: 6. The germline CDR1 and CDR2 sequences are ENHRY and SYGVKD. There are 15 residues in the CDR3. DNA of the CDR3: TGTGCCATCAGGACCGACAGGGGGCAAGGAAACACCATATATTTT. It yields the protein CAIRTDRGQGNTIYF.

The chain links TRBV20-1 to TRBJ1-5, with D possibly matching TRBD1 (5 bases). Germline V lookup: CDR1 DFQATT, CDR2 SNEGSKA (reference sequence). This CDR3 has 14 amino acids. Trimming cost V 6 bases and J 2 bases, with 14 bases left between them. Here the CDR3 DNA reads TGCAGTGCCAATCAGGGCTATGGCAATCAGCCCCAGCATTTT. This sequence encodes CSANQGYGNQPQHF.

This clonotype appeared many times. This rearrangement joins TRBV6-6 to TRBJ2-5; D is possibly TRBD1 (5 bases). Trimming stripped 4 bases from V and 5 bases from J, with 11 bases between. The CDR3 totals 13 residues. Looked up from germline, CDR1 is MNHNY and CDR2 is SVGAGI (reference sequence). CDR3 DNA sequence: TGTGCCAGCAGTTTGGACACGCGTGAGACCCAGTACTTC. It specifies CASSLDTRETQYF.

This rearrangement joins TRBV7-9 to TRBJ1-1; D possibly corresponds to TRBD1 (6 bases). The CDR3 has 15 residues. From germline, CDR1 is SEHNR and CDR2 FQNEAQ (reference sequence). V shed 5 bases and J shed 7 bases, with 20 bases lying between them. The CDR3 is CASSREGGLLGEAFF. CDR3 coding DNA: TGTGCCAGCAGCCGCGAGGGGGGCCTCTTGGGTGAAGCTTTCTTT.

This clonotype was observed many times. V is TRBV6-6 and J is TRBJ2-5; D is possibly TRBD2 (5 bases). There are 13 residues in the CDR3. With 2 bases removed from V and 7 bases from J, the gap between germline ends came to 11 bases. Germline lookup yields CDR1 MNHNY and CDR2 SVGAGI (reference sequence). CDR3 region: CASSYNLGGTQYF. The CDR3 DNA reads TGTGCCAGCAGTTACAACCTAGGAGGGACCCAGTACTTC.